The 28 T cell receptor beta chains given below trace back to one sample, sequenced in a study of shared clonotypes between healthy human individuals. Sequencing was performed with immunoSEQ multiplex PCR; in TCRdb, only in-frame clones are kept and a portion is missing. The table records roughly 650,000 clones, 90% to 97% of them present only once. Selected positively for CCR7 and CD45RO-negative, naive CD8 cells excluded terminally differentiated effector memory CD45RA+ cells. The sequenced material came from naive CD8+ T cells sorted from blood. These receptors were taken from a woman aged 25 to 39 in good health.

The chain recombines TRBV10-2 with TRBJ1-1; D call uncertain. V lost 7 bases and J lost 0, with 15 bases in between. CDR3 size: 15 residues. Germline CDR1 is WSHSY and CDR2 is SAAADI. The CDR3 protein is CASMERKTLNTEAFF. The CDR3, as DNA: TGCGCCAGCATGGAGAGGAAAACTTTGAACACTGAAGCTTTCTTT.

This chain connects TRBV28 to TRBJ1-2; D gene uncertain. Germline V lookup: CDR1 MDHEN, CDR2 SYDVKM. The CDR3 runs to 14 residues. The ends were cut back, 6 bases at V and 2 bases at J, with 13 bases in the middle. The CDR3 DNA reads TGTGCCAGCAGGCTACGGGAGGGAAACTATGGCTACACCTTC. Its translation is CASRLREGNYGYTF.

V is TRBV11-3 and J is TRBJ2-1, with D uncertain. This CDR3 spans 14 amino acids. Germline V CDR1 and CDR2: SGHNT, YENEEA. Trimming removed 6 bases from V and 1 base from J, with 10 bases in between. Written as DNA, the CDR3 is TGTGCCAGCAGTCCCGTCGGATCCTACAATGAGCAGTTCTTC. It codes for CASSPVGSYNEQFF.

J is TRBJ2-5 and V is TRBV19; D possibly corresponds to TRBD2 (6 bases). The V end was cut by 0 bases, the J end by 2 bases, with 10 bases between. The CDR3 sequence is 15 residues long. Per the germline V gene, CDR1 is LNHDA and CDR2 is SQIVND (reference sequence). This chain's CDR3 is CASSIDGGVQETQYF. The CDR3, as DNA: TGTGCCAGTAGTATAGACGGGGGAGTTCAAGAGACCCAGTACTTC.

V gene TRBV27 combines with J gene TRBJ2-7; 8 bases fit TRBD2. The CDR3 spans 16 residues. V dropped 0 bases and J dropped 0; count of bases not matched to a gene: 4. The V gene's germline CDR1 is MNHEY and CDR2 SMNVEV (reference sequence). This CDR3 is CASSLSRGTSSYEQYF. CDR3 DNA sequence: TGTGCCAGCAGTTTATCCCGAGGGACTAGCTCCTACGAGCAGTACTTC.

The chain is built from TRBV2 and TRBJ2-1; TRBD2 agrees at 14 bases. The CDR3 is 15 residues long. V trimming: 4 bases; J trimming: 7 bases; junction bases outside the gene matches: 3. From germline, CDR1 is SNHLY and CDR2 FYNNEI. The CDR3 DNA reads as TGTGCCAGCAGTGCGGGACTAGCGGGAGTTAATGAGCAGTTCTTC. Its protein is CASSAGLAGVNEQFF. The full variable domain, rest sourced from reference TRBV2 and TRBJ2-1, is EPEVTQTPSHQVTQMGQEVILRCVPISNHLYFYWYRQILGQKVEFLVSFYNNEISEKSEIFDDQFSVERPDGSNFTLKIRSTKLEDSAMYFCASSAGLAGVNEQFFGPGTRLTVL.

The chain has TRBV9 and TRBJ2-2; TRBD2 matches 12 bases. The CDR3 sequence is 17 residues long. J gave up 6 bases and V 0 bases, and 6 bases lay outside the gene matches. Germline loops: CDR1 SGDLS, CDR2 YYNGEE. CDR3: CASSVEGLAGFAGELFF. CDR3 sequence (DNA): TGTGCCAGCAGCGTAGAAGGACTAGCGGGATTCGCCGGGGAGCTGTTTTTT.

The rearrangement links TRBV14 to TRBJ2-7; perhaps TRBD2 as D (6 bases). V was cut by 0 bases and J by 0 bases, with 18 bases left in between. Per germline, CDR1 SGHDN and CDR2 FVKESK. This CDR3 comprises 18 residues. The CDR3 DNA is TGTGCCAGCAGCCAAGAAGGGCTAGCGAATACCCTCTCCTACGAGCAGTACTTC. This translates into CASSQEGLANTLSYEQYF.

V usage is TRBV7-9 and J usage is TRBJ1-5; D perhaps matches TRBD1 (5 bases). The germline V gene encodes CDR1 SEHNR and CDR2 FQNEAQ (reference sequence). This CDR3 region has 15 residues. Trimming removed 6 bases from V and 1 base from J, with 13 bases in between. CDR3 sequence: CASSRFGGSNQPQHF. The CDR3, as DNA: TGTGCCAGCAGTAGGTTTGGGGGAAGCAATCAGCCCCAGCATTTT.

This chain uses TRBV6-1 with TRBJ2-7; D not resolved. The CDR3 runs to 12 residues. From germline, CDR1 is MNHNS and CDR2 SASEGT. Trimming shortened V by 10 bases and J by 2 bases, and 12 bases separated the two germline ends. CDR3 nucleotides: TGTGCCATCTCCGACACCACCTACGAGCAGTACTTC. This translates into CAISDTTYEQYF.

V and J are TRBV4-2 and TRBJ2-1; 9 bases are shared with TRBD2. Germline CDR1 is LGHNA and CDR2 is YNFKEQ. With 0 bases clipped from V and 4 bases from J, the junction kept 4 bases outside the gene matches. CDR3 length: 16 amino acids. The chain's CDR3 is CASSQERLAEYNEQFF. The CDR3 coding sequence is TGTGCCAGCAGCCAAGAACGACTAGCGGAATACAATGAGCAGTTCTTC.

The gene calls are TRBV4-1 and TRBJ1-2, with D unclear. V shed 5 bases and J shed 6 bases, with 16 bases lying between them. Germline assignment: CDR1 MGHRA and CDR2 YSYEKL. The CDR3 has 14 amino acids. CDR3 in DNA: TGCGCCAGCAGCACCCCATACCCTGTCGATGGCTACACCTTC. Translated: CASSTPYPVDGYTF.

This clone occurred once. The chain uses TRBV27 and TRBJ1-1, with D possibly being TRBD1 (6 bases). CDR1 and CDR2 (germline): MNHEY, SMNVEV (reference sequence). The CDR3 consists of 14 residues. V was shortened by 4 bases and J by 5 bases, with 14 bases between the two germline ends. The CDR3 here is CASSSNRVWTEAFF. In DNA, the CDR3 is TGTGCCAGCAGTTCTAACAGGGTCTGGACTGAAGCTTTCTTT.

CDR3 in amino acids: CASRRGSASQTREQYF. For the CDR3, the DNA is TGTGCCAGCAGGAGGGGGTCAGCTTCCCAGACCCGCGAGCAGTACTTC. V and J are TRBV2 and TRBJ2-7, with a possible D match to TRBD1 (6 bases). Germline V gene sequence: CDR1 SNHLY, CDR2 FYNNEI. The CDR3 covers 16 residues. Trimming removed 6 bases from V and 6 bases from J, with 24 bases in between.

J is TRBJ2-5 and V is TRBV9; 7 positions match TRBD2. V was clipped by 3 bases and J by 5 bases; unmatched bases: 10. This CDR3 comprises 15 residues. The germline V gene encodes CDR1 SGDLS and CDR2 YYNGEE. CDR3: CASSADGLDEETQYF. CDR3 sequence (DNA): TGTGCCAGCAGCGCAGACGGACTAGATGAGGAGACCCAGTACTTC.

This clone has only one observation. The rearrangement joins TRBV5-6 to TRBJ2-7; TRBD1 agrees at 7 bases. In germline, CDR1 is SGHDT, CDR2 YYEEEE. After removal of 0 bases from V and 4 bases from J, the junction contained 13 bases not matched to a gene. This CDR3 contains 17 residues. The CDR3 DNA reads TGTGCCAGCAGCTTGGGTTGGTTGGACAGGATAAGATACGAGCAGTACTTC. Translated: CASSLGWLDRIRYEQYF.

The rearrangement joins TRBV28 to TRBJ1-4, with D unclear. With 7 bases removed from V and 5 bases from J, the gap between germline ends came to 11 bases. The length of the CDR3 is 13 residues. Germline CDR1 is MDHEN and CDR2 is SYDVKM. The chain's CDR3 is CASIHRQNEKLFF. CDR3 DNA: TGTGCCAGCATCCACCGGCAGAATGAAAAACTGTTTTTT.

The chain combines TRBV4-1 with TRBJ2-7; D may be TRBD2 (6 bases). CDR1 and CDR2 (germline): MGHRA, YSYEKL. There are 13 residues in the CDR3. Trimming cost V 1 base and J 6 bases, with 10 bases left between them. CDR3 nucleotide sequence: TGCGCCAGCAGCCAAGTTCAGGGAGGCGAGCAGTACTTC. Protein product: CASSQVQGGEQYF.

The chain couples TRBV10-2 to TRBJ1-6; D is undetermined. Trimming removed 4 bases from V and 13 bases from J, with 14 bases in between. CDR1 is WSHSY and CDR2 is SAAADI in the germline V gene. This CDR3 spans 13 amino acids. The CDR3, as DNA: TGCGCCAGCAGTGGACGGATCAAGGACCCCCTCCACTTT. The encoded protein is CASSGRIKDPLHF.

V gene TRBV27 combines with J gene TRBJ2-7, with D tentatively TRBD1 (5 bases). The V gene's germline CDR1 is MNHEY and CDR2 SMNVEV (reference sequence). The CDR3 has 14 amino acids. The ends were cut back, 6 bases at V and 3 bases at J, with 15 bases in the middle. Here the CDR3 DNA reads TGTGCCAGCAGCCCGAGCCAGGGTCTCTACGAGCAGTACTTC. It specifies CASSPSQGLYEQYF.

The J gene is TRBJ1-2, the V gene TRBV5-6; D not certain. CDR3 size: 16 residues. V was clipped by 0 bases and J by 0 bases, with 12 bases between them. Germline V CDR1 and CDR2: SGHDT, YYEEEE. The CDR3 sequence is CASSLGGGLPNYGYTF. CDR3 coding DNA: TGTGCCAGCAGCTTGGGTGGCGGCCTTCCTAACTATGGCTACACCTTC.

This chain joins TRBV5-5 and TRBJ2-7; D assignment may be TRBD1 or TRBD2 (6 bases each). CDR1 is SGHKS, CDR2 YYEKEE, per germline (reference sequence). The CDR3 extends over 16 amino acids. V was shortened by 0 bases and J by 0 bases, with 13 bases between the two germline ends. The CDR3 reads CASSLAVGGFSYEQYF. In DNA form, the CDR3 reads TGTGCCAGCAGCTTGGCTGTCGGGGGCTTCTCCTACGAGCAGTACTTC.

The chain employs TRBV7-9 and TRBJ2-5, with D maybe TRBD2 (6 bases). Trimming took 3 bases from V and 5 from J, leaving 13 bases between them. CDR3 size: 14 residues. The germline V gene encodes CDR1 SEHNR and CDR2 FQNEAQ (reference sequence). CDR3 sequence reads: CASSFVRGGETQYF. For the CDR3, the DNA is TGTGCCAGCAGCTTTGTGCGGGGTGGGGAGACCCAGTACTTC.

The chain links TRBV6-5 to TRBJ1-5; D unresolved. CDR3 length: 14 amino acids. Per the germline V gene, CDR1 is MNHEY and CDR2 is SVGAGI. Between the trimmed V and J ends, which lost 6 bases and 7 bases, there was a span of 16 bases. CDR3 DNA sequence: TGTGCCAGCAGCCTGGGTGTCGGGGTCCAGCCCCAGCATTTT. Translating it yields CASSLGVGVQPQHF.

Written as DNA, the CDR3 is TGTGCCAGCAGCAATAGGAGCCGCTCTGGAAACACCATATATTTT. Protein product: CASSNRSRSGNTIYF. The genes are TRBV21-1 and TRBJ1-3. TRBV21-1 is assigned pseudogene status. This CDR3 has 15 residues.

This sequence joins TRBV4-2 and TRBJ1-2; no definite D call. In germline, CDR1 is LGHNA, CDR2 YNFKEQ. V was trimmed by 4 bases and J by 3 bases, leaving 18 bases between them. CDR3 length equals 16 residues. The CDR3: CASSPTATTHDYGYTF. CDR3 nucleotides: TGTGCCAGCAGCCCAACTGCGACTACACATGACTATGGCTACACCTTC.

This sequence joins TRBV27 and TRBJ1-1, with D maybe TRBD1 (5 bases). CDR3 length equals 14 residues. V lost 3 bases to trimming and J lost 4 bases, with 12 bases between them. Germline V gives CDR1 MNHEY, CDR2 SMNVEV (reference sequence). Written as DNA, the CDR3 is TGTGCCAGCAGTTTCGACAGCTTTGGCACTGAAGCTTTCTTT. Its translation: CASSFDSFGTEAFF.

This clone was seen only once. The CDR3 DNA reads TGTGCCAGCTCACCTATGGGACTAGCGGGAACGATCGACGAGCAGTACTTC. Translated: CASSPMGLAGTIDEQYF. V gene TRBV18 combines with J gene TRBJ2-7; 13 bases match TRBD2. V lost 3 bases, J lost 5 bases, and 10 bases stayed unmatched. The CDR3 has 17 amino acids. From germline, CDR1 is KGHSH and CDR2 LQKENI.